This is a list of T cell receptor beta chains from one sample in a study of OX40 agonist ivuxolimab in advanced cancers. Here immunoSEQ multiplex PCR was the method, and the copy in TCRdb shows in-frame clones only, minus some. This sample has roughly 75,000 clones, with 85% to 90% found just once. The sequencing used CD4+ or CD8+ T cells sorted from blood, collected in a trial of the OX40 agonist ivuxolimab. The receptors derive from an adult with an advanced solid tumor such as melanoma, head and neck, liver or kidney cancer. The CDR3 runs from the conserved cysteine through the conserved F or W. A D gene is named only where the DNA matches it firmly. The size field is filled for only some rows; it gives once, few, many or a size class.

D gene	J gene	V gene	clone size	CDR3 protein	CDR3 DNA
TRBD2	TRBJ2-7	TRBV7-8	NA	CASSLGGSGRDTYEQYF	TGTGCCAGCAGCTTAGGGGGTAGCGGGAGGGATACCTACGAGCAGTACTTC
NA	TRBJ1-1	TRBV4-2	few	CASRSGLNTEAFF	TGTGCCAGCAGGTCAGGCTTGAACACTGAAGCTTTCTTT
NA	TRBJ1-4	TRBV19	once	CASSKADFNEKLFF	TGTGCCAGTAGTAAGGCAGACTTTAATGAAAAACTGTTTTTT
NA	TRBJ2-7	TRBV16	NA	CASSQSWGDSTEQYF	TGTGCCAGCAGCCAATCCTGGGGAGATTCTACAGAGCAGTACTTC
NA	TRBJ1-5	TRBV28	NA	CASSGGWGLDNQPQHF	TGTGCCAGCAGCGGGGGGTGGGGGCTTGACAATCAGCCCCAGCATTTT
NA	TRBJ1-1	TRBV4-1	NA	CASSQEREAGMNTEAFF	TGCGCCAGCAGCCAAGAAAGAGAAGCAGGGATGAACACTGAAGCTTTCTTT
NA	TRBJ2-7	TRBV19	once	CASSISSWSSYEQYF	TGTGCCAGTAGTATAAGTTCCTGGAGCTCCTACGAGCAGTACTTC
NA	TRBJ2-1	TRBV7-2	NA	CASSLGITGYNEQFF	TGTGCCAGCAGCCTCGGGATAACGGGCTACAATGAGCAGTTCTTC
TRBD1	TRBJ1-1	TRBV11-2	few	CASSLVMGQPNTEAFF	TGTGCCAGCAGCTTAGTCATGGGACAGCCTAACACTGAAGCTTTCTTT
NA	TRBJ1-1	TRBV7-9	NA	CASSLARNGPTEAFF	TGTGCCAGCAGCTTAGCGCGTAACGGGCCCACTGAAGCTTTCTTT
NA	TRBJ2-3	TRBV4-1	NA	CASSPGWGAHGGDTQYF	TGCGCCAGCAGCCCAGGATGGGGCGCGCATGGGGGAGATACGCAGTATTTT
TRBD2	TRBJ2-7	TRBV27	NA	CASSVAGGPVAEQYF	TGTGCCAGCAGTGTAGCGGGAGGGCCGGTAGCCGAGCAGTACTTC
NA	TRBJ1-1	TRBV7-3	NA	CASSIWGDTEAFF	TGTGCCAGCAGCATATGGGGGGACACTGAAGCTTTCTTT
NA	TRBJ1-1	TRBV5-4	NA	CASSSPRGTEAFF	TGTGCCAGCAGCTCCCCTAGAGGGACTGAAGCTTTCTTT
NA	TRBJ2-6	TRBV12-5	NA	CASGSLGANVLTF	TGTGCTAGTGGTTCGCTCGGGGCCAACGTCCTGACTTTC
NA	TRBJ1-1	TRBV6-1	NA	CASSEEIGALNTEAFF	TGTGCCAGCAGTGAAGAGATAGGGGCGCTTAACACTGAAGCTTTCTTT
NA	TRBJ1-1	TRBV2	NA	CASSVGGGTEAFF	TGTGCCAGCAGTGTTGGGGGGGGTACTGAAGCTTTCTTT
NA	TRBJ2-2	TRBV7-3	few	CASSLYANTGELFF	TGTGCCAGCAGCTTATACGCGAACACCGGGGAGCTGTTTTTT
NA	TRBJ2-7	TRBV29-1	NA	CSVEEEGNYEQYF	TGCAGCGTTGAAGAGGAGGGAAACTACGAGCAGTACTTC
TRBD1	TRBJ2-1	TRBV7-9	NA	CASSLETGTESMNEQFF	TGTGCCAGCAGCTTAGAAACTGGGACAGAGTCTATGAATGAGCAGTTCTTC
TRBD1	TRBJ2-7	TRBV10-2	NA	CASSPTGFHEQYF	TGCGCCAGCAGTCCGACAGGGTTCCACGAGCAGTACTTC
TRBD2	TRBJ2-3	TRBV28	once	CASSLLIGVSGRGTDTQYF	TGTGCCAGCAGTTTATTAATCGGGGTTAGCGGGAGAGGAACAGATACGCAGTATTTT
NA	TRBJ2-3	TRBV14	NA	CASSQKATRSTDTQYF	TGTGCCAGCAGCCAAAAAGCGACGCGGAGCACAGATACGCAGTATTTT
NA	TRBJ2-7	TRBV5-8	NA	CASSLILASSSYEQYF	TGTGCCAGCAGCTTAATACTAGCCTCTAGCTCCTACGAGCAGTACTTC
NA	TRBJ2-7	TRBV11-2	NA	CASSSRTSPGGYEQYF	TGTGCCAGCAGCTCTCGGACCTCACCGGGCGGCTACGAGCAGTACTTC
NA	TRBJ1-5	TRBV27	NA	CASTHGGQPQHF	TGTGCCAGCACCCACGGGGGTCAGCCCCAGCATTTT
NA	TRBJ1-4	TRBV30	NA	CAWSYSEKLFF	TGTGCCTGGAGTTACAGCGAAAAACTGTTTTTT
NA	TRBJ2-5	TRBV7-9	NA	CASSHGTPPSQETQYF	TGTGCCAGCAGCCACGGGACTCCACCTTCCCAAGAGACCCAGTACTTC
NA	TRBJ1-2	TRBV6-1	NA	CASSLTDNYGYTF	TGTGCCAGCAGTTTGACAGATAACTATGGCTACACCTTC
NA	TRBJ2-1	TRBV19	NA	CASSLLTDSYNEQFF	TGTGCCAGTAGCCTGTTGACAGACTCCTACAATGAGCAGTTCTTC
TRBD1	TRBJ1-2	TRBV6-6	NA	CASSSTVRDRGGYTF	TGTGCCAGCAGCTCAACAGTCCGGGACAGGGGCGGCTACACCTTC
NA	TRBJ2-3	TRBV2	NA	CASSVGGSTDTQYF	TGTGCCAGCAGTGTTGGAGGAAGTACAGATACGCAGTATTTT
TRBD2	TRBJ2-3	TRBV5-1	NA	CASCNGLGTDTQYF	TGCGCCAGCTGCAACGGACTAGGCACAGATACGCAGTATTTT
NA	TRBJ1-1	TRBV6-5	NA	CASRRGRGNTEAFF	TGTGCCAGCAGGCGAGGGAGGGGGAACACTGAAGCTTTCTTT
NA	TRBJ1-1	TRBV29-1	NA	CSVTRQEDTEAFF	TGCAGCGTTACCCGACAGGAAGACACTGAAGCTTTCTTT
TRBD2	TRBJ2-7	TRBV19	once	CASSTASGPYEQYF	TGTGCCAGTAGTACGGCTAGCGGGCCCTACGAGCAGTACTTC
NA	TRBJ2-4	TRBV12-5	NA	CASSRGTKNIQYF	TGTGCTAGCTCAAGGGGTACCAAAAACATTCAGTACTTC
TRBD1	TRBJ2-5	TRBV5-1	NA	CASSWDRGEETQYF	TGCGCCAGCAGCTGGGACAGGGGGGAAGAGACCCAGTACTTC
TRBD2	TRBJ2-2	TRBV6-1	NA	CASSAKLAGGFTGELFF	TGTGCCAGCAGTGCTAAACTAGCGGGAGGGTTCACCGGGGAGCTGTTTTTT
TRBD1	TRBJ1-2	TRBV27	NA	CATLDRANGYTF	TGTGCCACCTTGGACAGGGCTAATGGCTACACCTTC
NA	TRBJ2-3	TRBV28	NA	CASSVFGVAGDTQYF	TGTGCCAGCAGTGTCTTTGGGGTGGCAGGAGATACGCAGTATTTT
NA	TRBJ2-3	TRBV5-4	NA	CASSLAQNWRSGTDTQYF	TGTGCCAGCAGCTTGGCTCAAAATTGGAGGTCTGGTACAGATACGCAGTATTTT